Listed below are T cell receptor beta chains from one sample, sequenced in a study of identical twins. TCRdb used MiXCR to reprocess the 5' RACE reads, holding one entry per CDR3 protein. The sample holds about 660,000 distinct CDR3 sequences, 8% to 9% seen once. The same data also contributed to another study, on yellow fever vaccine responses in identical twins.

The sample comprised PBMCs. The source of these receptors is a woman between 18 and 29 years old in good health. Both conserved end residues are part of each CDR3. A D gene is named only where the DNA matches it firmly. Not all rows give a size; the values are once, few, many and, for expanded clones, a class.

J	size	V	D	CDR3	DNA
TRBJ2-7	NA	TRBV28	TRBD1	CASSLWASGGNEQYF	TGTGCCAGCAGTTTATGGGCGTCAGGGGGCAACGAGCAGTACTTC
TRBJ2-2	NA	TRBV28	NA	CASRGGGLRTGELFF	TGTGCCAGCCGTGGCGGGGGCCTGAGAACCGGGGAGCTGTTTTTT
TRBJ2-1	few	TRBV4-2	NA	CASKDLQGQEQFF	TGTGCCAGCAAGGACTTGCAGGGCCAGGAGCAGTTCTTC
TRBJ1-2	NA	TRBV24-1	NA	CATRFPAPTRYGYTF	TGTGCCACCAGATTTCCGGCTCCTACACGCTATGGCTACACCTTC
TRBJ2-7	NA	TRBV5-1	NA	CASSLVQGGFYEQYF	TGCGCCAGCAGCTTGGTACAGGGTGGATTTTACGAGCAGTACTTC
TRBJ1-1	few	TRBV14	NA	CASRSGSEAFF	TGTGCCAGCAGGTCGGGCTCTGAAGCTTTCTTT
TRBJ1-1	NA	TRBV18	NA	CASSPGQEREAFF	TGTGCCAGCTCACCGGGGCAGGAGCGAGAAGCTTTCTTT
TRBJ2-1	few	TRBV2	NA	CASSELDYNEQFF	TGTGCCAGCAGTGAGCTGGATTACAATGAGCAGTTCTTC
TRBJ2-1	many	TRBV28	NA	CASSLGAVSYNEQFF	TGTGCCAGCAGTCTTGGCGCCGTCTCCTACAATGAGCAGTTCTTC
TRBJ2-3	few	TRBV7-2	TRBD2	CASSFGTSGIQDTQYF	TGTGCCAGCAGCTTTGGGACTAGCGGGATTCAAGATACGCAGTATTTT
TRBJ2-1	many	TRBV2	NA	CARGPLLESEQFF	TGTGCCAGGGGGCCCCTTTTAGAAAGTGAGCAGTTCTTC
TRBJ2-7	NA	TRBV12-3/TRBV12-4	NA	CASSNPDFDEQYF	TGTGCCAGCAGTAACCCGGACTTTGACGAGCAGTACTTC
TRBJ2-1	NA	TRBV29-1	TRBD2	CSVEGRDYYNEQFF	TGCAGCGTTGAGGGGCGGGACTACTACAATGAGCAGTTCTTC
TRBJ2-1	many	TRBV4-3	NA	CASSQDLPVYNEQFF	TGCGCCAGCAGCCAAGATCTACCAGTCTACAATGAGCAGTTCTTC
TRBJ2-4	NA	TRBV11-2	NA	CASTLWAGTAKNIQYF	TGTGCCAGCACCCTATGGGCAGGAACCGCCAAAAACATTCAGTACTTC
TRBJ2-7	NA	TRBV11-2	TRBD2	CASSFRGLIIYEQYF	TGTGCCAGCAGCTTTAGGGGACTAATAATCTACGAGCAGTACTTC